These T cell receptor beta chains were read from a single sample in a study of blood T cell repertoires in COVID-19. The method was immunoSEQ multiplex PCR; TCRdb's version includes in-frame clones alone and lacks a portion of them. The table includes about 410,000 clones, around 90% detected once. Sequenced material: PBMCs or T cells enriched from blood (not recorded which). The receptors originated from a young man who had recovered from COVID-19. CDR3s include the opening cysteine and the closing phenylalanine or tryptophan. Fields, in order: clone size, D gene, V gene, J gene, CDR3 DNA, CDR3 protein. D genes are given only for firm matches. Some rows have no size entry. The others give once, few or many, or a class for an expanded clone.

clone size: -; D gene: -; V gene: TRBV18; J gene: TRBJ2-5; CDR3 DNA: TGTGCCAGCTCCTCACAGGGTAGCCAAGAGACCCAGTACTTC; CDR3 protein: CASSSQGSQETQYF
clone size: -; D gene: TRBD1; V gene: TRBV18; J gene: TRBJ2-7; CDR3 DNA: TGTGCCAGCTCACCGGGGACAGGGTACGAGCAGTACTTC; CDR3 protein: CASSPGTGYEQYF
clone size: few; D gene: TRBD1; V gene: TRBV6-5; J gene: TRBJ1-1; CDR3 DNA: TGTGCCAGCGAGGGGGCGAGGGATGAAGCTTTCTTT; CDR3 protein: CASEGARDEAFF
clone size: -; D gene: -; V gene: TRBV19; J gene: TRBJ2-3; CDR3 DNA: TGTGCCAGTAGCTTCCAACGGGGTCCCGGCACAGATACGCAGTATTTT; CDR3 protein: CASSFQRGPGTDTQYF
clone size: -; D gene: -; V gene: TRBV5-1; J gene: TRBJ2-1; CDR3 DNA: TGCGCCAGCAGCTTGGGCCAGGGTTTTGGTGAGCAGTTCTTC; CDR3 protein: CASSLGQGFGEQFF
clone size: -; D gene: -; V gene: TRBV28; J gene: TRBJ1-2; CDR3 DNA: TGTGCCAGCAGTTTTATACAGGGCGCTAACTATGGCTACACCTTC; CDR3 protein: CASSFIQGANYGYTF
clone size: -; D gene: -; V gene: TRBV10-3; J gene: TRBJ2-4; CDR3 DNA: TGTGCCATCAGTAATGCCCTCTCGACTAGTGACATTCAGTACTTC; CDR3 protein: CAISNALSTSDIQYF
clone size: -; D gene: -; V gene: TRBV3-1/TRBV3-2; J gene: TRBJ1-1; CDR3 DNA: TGTGCCAGCAGTCCTGCACCGACAGCCGAAGCTTTCTTT; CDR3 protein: CASSPAPTAEAFF
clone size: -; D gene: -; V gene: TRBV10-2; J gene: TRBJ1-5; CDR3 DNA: TGCGCCAGCAGTGAGTCGGGGGGGTTTCAGCCCCAGCATTTT; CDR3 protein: CASSESGGFQPQHF
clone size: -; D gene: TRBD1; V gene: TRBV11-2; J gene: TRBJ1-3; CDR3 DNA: TGTGCCAGCAGCTCACGGACAGGGGGCTCTGGAAACACCATATATTTT; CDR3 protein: CASSSRTGGSGNTIYF
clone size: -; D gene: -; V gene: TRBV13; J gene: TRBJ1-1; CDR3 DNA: TGTGCCAGCAGCGCACAGGGTTTGAACACTGAAGCTTTCTTT; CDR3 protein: CASSAQGLNTEAFF
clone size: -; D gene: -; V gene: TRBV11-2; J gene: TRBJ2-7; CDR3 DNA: TGTGCCAGCAGCTTTGGTCCCTCGGGCTCCTACGAGCAGTACTTC; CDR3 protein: CASSFGPSGSYEQYF
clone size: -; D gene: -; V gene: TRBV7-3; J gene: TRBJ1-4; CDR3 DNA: TGTGCCAGCAGCTCTTCTAATGAAAAACTGTTTTTT; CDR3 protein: CASSSSNEKLFF
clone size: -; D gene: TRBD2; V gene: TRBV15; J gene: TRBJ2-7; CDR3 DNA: TGTGCCACCAGCAGCGGACTAGCGGGGGCCGAGCAGTACTTC; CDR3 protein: CATSSGLAGAEQYF
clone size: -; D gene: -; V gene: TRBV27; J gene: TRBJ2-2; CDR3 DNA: TGTGCCAGCAGATGGGACACGAACACCGGGGAGCTGTTTTTT; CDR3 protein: CASRWDTNTGELFF
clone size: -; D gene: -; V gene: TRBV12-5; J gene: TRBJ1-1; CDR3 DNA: TGTGCTAGTGGTTTTCTTCCGGGAAAAGCTTTCTTT; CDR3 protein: CASGFLPGKAFF
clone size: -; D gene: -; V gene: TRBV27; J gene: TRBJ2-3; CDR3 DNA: TGTGCCAGCAGCCGGCCCTTGGCAGGGTTGACAGATACGCAGTATTTT; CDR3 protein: CASSRPLAGLTDTQYF
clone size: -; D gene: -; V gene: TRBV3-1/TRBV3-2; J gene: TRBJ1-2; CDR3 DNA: TGTGCCAGCAGCCCTATAGCCCCCGGTAGCTATGGCTACACCTTC; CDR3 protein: CASSPIAPGSYGYTF
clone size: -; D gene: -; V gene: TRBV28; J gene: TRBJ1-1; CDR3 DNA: TGTGCCAGCAGTTTGGTTCTGGACAGACAAAAAGCTTTCTTT; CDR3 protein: CASSLVLDRQKAFF
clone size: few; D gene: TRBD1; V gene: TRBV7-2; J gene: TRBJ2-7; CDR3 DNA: TGTGCCAGCAGCCCTCAGACAGGGGACGAGCAGTACTTC; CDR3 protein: CASSPQTGDEQYF
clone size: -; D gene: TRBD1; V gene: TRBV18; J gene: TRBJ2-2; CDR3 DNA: TGTGCCAGCTCACCACAAAAACTGGGACAGGGACTCACCGGGGAGCTGTTTTTT; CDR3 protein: CASSPQKLGQGLTGELFF
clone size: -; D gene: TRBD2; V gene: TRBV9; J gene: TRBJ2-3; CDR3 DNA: TGTGCCAGCAGCCCGCGGCCTAGCGGTAGCACAGATACGCAGTATTTT; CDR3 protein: CASSPRPSGSTDTQYF
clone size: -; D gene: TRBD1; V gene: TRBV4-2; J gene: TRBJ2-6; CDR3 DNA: TGTGCCAGCAGCCAAGATCCCCCAGGGGGCGCGCTTGCTGGGGCCAACGTCCTGACTTTC; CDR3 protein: CASSQDPPGGALAGANVLTF
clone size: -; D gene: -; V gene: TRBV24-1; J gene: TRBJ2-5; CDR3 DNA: TGTGCCACCGGATTTTTACAGGGAGAAGAGACCCAGTACTTC; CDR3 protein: CATGFLQGEETQYF
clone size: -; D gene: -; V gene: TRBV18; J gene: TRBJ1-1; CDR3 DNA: TGTGCCAGCTCCCGGGGGGGGACGGGGAACACTGAAGCTTTCTTT; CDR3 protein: CASSRGGTGNTEAFF
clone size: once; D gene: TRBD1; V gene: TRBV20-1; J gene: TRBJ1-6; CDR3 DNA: TGCAGTGCTATTGAACAGGGGGTGACACCCCTCCACTTT; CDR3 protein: CSAIEQGVTPLHF
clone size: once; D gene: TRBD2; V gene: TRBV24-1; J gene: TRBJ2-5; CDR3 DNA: TGTGCCACCAGTGACGGACTAGCGGGAGAGACCCAGTACTTC; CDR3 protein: CATSDGLAGETQYF
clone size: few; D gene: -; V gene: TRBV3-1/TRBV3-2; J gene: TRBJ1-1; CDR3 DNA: TGTGCCAGCAGCCCTTCACTGCGTACTTACACTGAAGCTTTCTTT; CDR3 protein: CASSPSLRTYTEAFF
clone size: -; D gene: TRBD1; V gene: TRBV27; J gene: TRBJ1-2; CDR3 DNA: TGTGCCAGCAGGAAGAGACAGGGGGGCTATGGCTACACCTTC; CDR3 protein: CASRKRQGGYGYTF
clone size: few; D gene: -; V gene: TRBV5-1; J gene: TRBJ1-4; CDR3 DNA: TGCGCCAGCAGCGTACACAGGGAAACAACTAATGAAAAACTGTTTTTT; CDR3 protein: CASSVHRETTNEKLFF
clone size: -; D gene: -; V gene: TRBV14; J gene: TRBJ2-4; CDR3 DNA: TGTGCCAGCAGCCAAGAAACCAATCGCGTGCCACTAGCCAAAAACATTCAGTACTTC; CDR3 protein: CASSQETNRVPLAKNIQYF
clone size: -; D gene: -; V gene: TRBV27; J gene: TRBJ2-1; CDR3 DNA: TGTGCCAGCAGCCCGAAGTGGAGCTCCTACAATGAGCAGTTCTTC; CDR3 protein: CASSPKWSSYNEQFF
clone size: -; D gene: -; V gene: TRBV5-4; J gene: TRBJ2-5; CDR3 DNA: TGTGCCAGCAGCTTGCTCCCGGGGCAAGAGACCCAGTACTTC; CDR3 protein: CASSLLPGQETQYF
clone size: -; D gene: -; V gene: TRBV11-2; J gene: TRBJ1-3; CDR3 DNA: TGTGCCAGCAGCTTCCCCCCGTGGGAGGGGCAAAGCTCTGGAAACACCATATATTTT; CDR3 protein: CASSFPPWEGQSSGNTIYF
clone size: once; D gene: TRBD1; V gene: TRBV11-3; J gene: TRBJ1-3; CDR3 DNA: TGTGCCAGCAGCGTTCGACAGGGTTTCCTGATACCCTCTGGAAACACCATATATTTT; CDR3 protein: CASSVRQGFLIPSGNTIYF
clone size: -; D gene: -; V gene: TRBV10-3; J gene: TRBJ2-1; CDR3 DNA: TGTGCCATCAGTGGGAGGGCCCCGAGCTCCTACAATGAGCAGTTCTTC; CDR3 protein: CAISGRAPSSYNEQFF
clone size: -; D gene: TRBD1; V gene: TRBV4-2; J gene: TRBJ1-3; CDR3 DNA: TGTGCCAGCAGCCGTCAACAGGGGGAAGGGAACACCATATATTTT; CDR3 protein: CASSRQQGEGNTIYF
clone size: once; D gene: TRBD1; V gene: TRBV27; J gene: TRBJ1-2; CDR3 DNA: TGTGCCAGCAGTTTACGGAGGGACAGGGGAACCGCTGGCTACACCTTC; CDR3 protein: CASSLRRDRGTAGYTF
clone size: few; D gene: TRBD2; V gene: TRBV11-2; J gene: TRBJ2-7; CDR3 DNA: TGTGCCAGCAGCTTAGGGGCTAGCGGCTACGAGCAGTACTTC; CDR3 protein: CASSLGASGYEQYF
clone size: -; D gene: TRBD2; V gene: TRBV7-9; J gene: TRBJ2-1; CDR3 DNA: TGTGCCAGCAGCTTTGGGACTAGTGGCTATGAGCAGTTCTTC; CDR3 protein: CASSFGTSGYEQFF
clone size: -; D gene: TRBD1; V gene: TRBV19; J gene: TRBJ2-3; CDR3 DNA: TGTGCCAGTAGTACCCCCGGGACAGCCACAGATACGCAGTATTTT; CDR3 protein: CASSTPGTATDTQYF
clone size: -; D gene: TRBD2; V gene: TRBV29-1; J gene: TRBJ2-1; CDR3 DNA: TGCAGCGTTGAGAGACCCAGAGGTCCCCTAGCGGGCGGGTACAATGAGCAGTTCTTC; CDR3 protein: CSVERPRGPLAGGYNEQFF
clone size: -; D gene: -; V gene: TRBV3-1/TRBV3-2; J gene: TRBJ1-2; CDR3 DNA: TGTGCCAGCAGCCAAGCCACCCACGGCGGTAGGGGCTACACCTTC; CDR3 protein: CASSQATHGGRGYTF
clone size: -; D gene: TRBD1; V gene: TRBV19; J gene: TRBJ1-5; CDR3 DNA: TGTGCCAGTAATATAGGACAGGGAATATATAGCAATCAGCCCCAGCATTTT; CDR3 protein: CASNIGQGIYSNQPQHF